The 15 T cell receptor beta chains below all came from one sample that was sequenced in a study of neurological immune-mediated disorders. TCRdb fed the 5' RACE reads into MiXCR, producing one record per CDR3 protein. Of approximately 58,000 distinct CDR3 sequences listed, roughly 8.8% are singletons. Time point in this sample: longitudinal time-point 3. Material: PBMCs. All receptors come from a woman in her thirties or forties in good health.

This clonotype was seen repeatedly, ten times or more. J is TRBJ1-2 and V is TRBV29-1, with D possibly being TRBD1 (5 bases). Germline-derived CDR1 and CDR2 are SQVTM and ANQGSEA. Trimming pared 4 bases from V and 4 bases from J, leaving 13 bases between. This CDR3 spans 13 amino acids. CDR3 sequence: CSVGGGEGYGYTF. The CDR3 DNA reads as TGCAGCGTTGGTGGAGGGGAGGGCTATGGCTACACCTTC.

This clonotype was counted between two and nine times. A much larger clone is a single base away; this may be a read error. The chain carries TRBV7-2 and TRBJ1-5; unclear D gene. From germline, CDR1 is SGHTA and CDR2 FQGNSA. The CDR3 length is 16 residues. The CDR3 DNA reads TGTGTCAGCAGCTTAGTAGGATGGGAGTCAGGTCAGCCCCAGCATTTT. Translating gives CVSSLVGWESGQPQHF.

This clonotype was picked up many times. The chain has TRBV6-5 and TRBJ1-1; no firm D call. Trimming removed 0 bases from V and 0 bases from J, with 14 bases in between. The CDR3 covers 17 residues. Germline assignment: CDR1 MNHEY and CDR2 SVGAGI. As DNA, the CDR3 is TGTGCCAGCAGTTACTCGCGCGGGCCTCTTATGAACACTGAAGCTTTCTTT. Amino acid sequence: CASSYSRGPLMNTEAFF.

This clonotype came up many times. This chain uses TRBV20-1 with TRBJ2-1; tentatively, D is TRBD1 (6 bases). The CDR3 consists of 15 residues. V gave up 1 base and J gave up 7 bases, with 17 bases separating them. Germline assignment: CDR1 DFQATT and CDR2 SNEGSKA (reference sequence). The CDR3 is CSARGWGRPGNEQFF. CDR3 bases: TGCAGTGCTAGAGGGTGGGGGCGACCCGGAAATGAGCAGTTCTTC.

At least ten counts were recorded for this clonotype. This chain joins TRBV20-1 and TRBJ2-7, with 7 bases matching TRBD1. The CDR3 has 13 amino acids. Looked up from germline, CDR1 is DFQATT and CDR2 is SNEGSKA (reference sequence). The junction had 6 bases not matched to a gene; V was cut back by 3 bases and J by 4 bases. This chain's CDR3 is CSASRGGGYEQYF. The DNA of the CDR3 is TGCAGTGCTAGCAGAGGGGGCGGATACGAGCAGTACTTC.

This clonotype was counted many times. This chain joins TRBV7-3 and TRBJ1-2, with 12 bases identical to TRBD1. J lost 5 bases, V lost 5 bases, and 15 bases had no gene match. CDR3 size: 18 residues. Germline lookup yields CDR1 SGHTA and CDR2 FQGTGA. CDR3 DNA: TGTGCCAGCAGCCCCGAGACGACCCCGGGACAGGGGGCTTATGGCTACACCTTC. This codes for CASSPETTPGQGAYGYTF.

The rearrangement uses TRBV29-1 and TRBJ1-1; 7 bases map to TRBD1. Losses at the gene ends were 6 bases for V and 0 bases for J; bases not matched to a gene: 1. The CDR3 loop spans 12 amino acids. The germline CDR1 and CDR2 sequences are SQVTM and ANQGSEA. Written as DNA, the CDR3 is TGCAGCGTGGGACAGCTGAACACTGAAGCTTTCTTT. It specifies CSVGQLNTEAFF.

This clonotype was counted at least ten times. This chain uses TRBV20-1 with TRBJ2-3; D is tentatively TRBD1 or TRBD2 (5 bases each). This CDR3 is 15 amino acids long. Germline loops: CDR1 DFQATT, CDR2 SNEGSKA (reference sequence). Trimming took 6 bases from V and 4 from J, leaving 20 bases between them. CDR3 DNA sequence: TGCAGTGCCCCCCACGAGGGGATGGGTTCAGATACGCAGTATTTT. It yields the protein CSAPHEGMGSDTQYF.

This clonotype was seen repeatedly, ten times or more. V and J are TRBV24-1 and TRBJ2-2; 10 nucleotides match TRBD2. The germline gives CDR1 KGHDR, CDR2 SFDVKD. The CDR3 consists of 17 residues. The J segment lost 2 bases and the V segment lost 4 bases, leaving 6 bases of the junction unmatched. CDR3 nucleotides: TGTGCCACCAGTGACACTAGCGGGGTAGTCAACACCGGGGAGCTGTTTTTT. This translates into CATSDTSGVVNTGELFF.

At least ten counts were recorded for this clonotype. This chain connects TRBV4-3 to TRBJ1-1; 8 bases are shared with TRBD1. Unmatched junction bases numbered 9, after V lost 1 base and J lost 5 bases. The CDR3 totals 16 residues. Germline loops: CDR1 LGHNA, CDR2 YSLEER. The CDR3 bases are TGCGCCAGCAGCCAAGGGACAGGGAGCCCCAGGACTGAAGCTTTCTTT. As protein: CASSQGTGSPRTEAFF.

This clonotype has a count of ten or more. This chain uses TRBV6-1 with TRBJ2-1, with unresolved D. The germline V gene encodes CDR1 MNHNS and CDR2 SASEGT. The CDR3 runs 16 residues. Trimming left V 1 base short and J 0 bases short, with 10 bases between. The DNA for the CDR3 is TGTGCCAGCAGTGAAGGTAGTGCGAGCTCCTACAATGAGCAGTTCTTC. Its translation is CASSEGSASSYNEQFF.

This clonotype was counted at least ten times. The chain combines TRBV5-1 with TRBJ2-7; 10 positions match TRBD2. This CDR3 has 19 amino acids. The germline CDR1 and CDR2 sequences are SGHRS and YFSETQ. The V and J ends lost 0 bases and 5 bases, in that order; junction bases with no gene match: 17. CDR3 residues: CASSLGPGLAGVSTHEQYF. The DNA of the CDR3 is TGCGCCAGCAGCTTGGGCCCCGGGCTAGCGGGAGTATCCACCCACGAGCAGTACTTC.

CDR3 loop: CASSVNPTSADRDEQFF. The CDR3 coding sequence is TGTGCCAGCAGTGTAAACCCGACTAGCGCCGATAGGGATGAGCAGTTCTTC. The chain combines TRBV2 with TRBJ2-1; 8 bases are shared with TRBD2. The V segment lost 4 bases and the J segment 8 bases; nucleotides outside the gene matches: 16. Germline CDR1 SNHLY, CDR2 FYNNEI. The CDR3 runs 17 residues.

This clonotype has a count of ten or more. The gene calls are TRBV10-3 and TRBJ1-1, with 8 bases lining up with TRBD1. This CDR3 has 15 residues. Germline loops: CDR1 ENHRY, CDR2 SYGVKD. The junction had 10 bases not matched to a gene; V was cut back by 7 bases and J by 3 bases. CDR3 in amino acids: CAIIPTGGMDTEAFF. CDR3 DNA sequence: TGTGCCATCATTCCCACAGGGGGAATGGACACTGAAGCTTTCTTT.

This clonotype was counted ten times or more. CDR3 sequence reads: CSASGLPSYNEQFF. CDR3 bases: TGCAGTGCTAGCGGGTTACCAAGCTACAATGAGCAGTTCTTC. This chain joins TRBV20-1 and TRBJ2-1, with no clear D. The CDR3 sequence is 14 residues long. CDR1 is DFQATT, CDR2 SNEGSKA, per germline (reference sequence). V gave up 3 bases and J gave up 3 bases, with 12 bases separating them.